The TCR beta chain described here comes from a study of cytomegalovirus exposure and HLA in healthy donors. Per germline, CDR1 PRHDT and CDR2 FYEKMQ (reference sequence). V lost 3 bases, J lost 4 bases, and 12 bases lay in between. The CDR3 covers 14 residues. Amplification used 60 Vbeta primers and 13 Jbeta primers. Clones were sequenced by immunoSEQ multiplex PCR, and TCRdb holds only the in-frame ones, with some missing. The data show 90,000 to 150,000 clones, 75% to 80% seen once. Sequenced: PBMCs. This receptor was identified in a woman in her 30s in good health and CMV-seropositive. This chain uses TRBV13 with TRBJ2-5; no reliable D call. CDR3 nucleotides: TGTGCCAGCAGCTTGCAGGTCCAAGGAGAGACCCAGTACTTC. This codes for CASSLQVQGETQYF.